This TCR beta chain is drawn from a study of shared clonotypes between healthy human individuals. Clones were sequenced by immunoSEQ multiplex PCR, and TCRdb holds only the in-frame ones, with some missing. The sample yields over 2 million clones, approximately 94% seen once. Naive CD8 cells lacked CD45RO, underwent positive selection for CCR7 and left out terminally differentiated effector memory CD45RA+ cells. In the case of this clone: Its antigen remains unidentified.

Study-wide results and caveats: The small donor group covered limited genetic and exposure diversity.

The specimen was naive CD8+ T cells sorted from blood. The source is a young man in good health.

DNA of the CDR3: TGCGCCAGCAGCCCGTCCGAGGGGGCCGCCGGGGAGCTGTTTTTT. Protein: CASSPSEGAAGELFF. V gene TRBV5-1 combines with J gene TRBJ2-2; 7 bases align to TRBD1. The ends lost 4 bases at V and 6 bases at J; junction bases unmatched: 9. Germline V gene lookup returns CDR1 SGHRS and CDR2 YFSETQ. The CDR3 loop spans 15 amino acids.